This T cell receptor beta chain is from a study of blood T cell repertoires in COVID-19. Overall study context: Some COVID-19 samples were acute and others convalescent; all came from the United States, Italy and Spain. Nucleic acid was either cDNA or gDNA, and it came from T cells, B-cell-depleted T cells, or PBMCs.

Here immunoSEQ multiplex PCR was the method, and the copy in TCRdb shows in-frame clones only, minus some. The data contain around 300,000 clones, roughly 85% of them seen just once; the ten biggest clones take up less than 3%. A few counts support this clone. Trimming pared 5 bases from V and 3 bases from J, leaving 13 bases between. The CDR3 has 14 residues. Per the germline V gene, CDR1 is LNHNV and CDR2 is YYDKDF (reference sequence). The sequenced sample consisted of peripheral blood. The TCR comes from a woman in her 30s with active or convalescent COVID-19. The V call is TRBV15, the J call TRBJ2-5; D is possibly TRBD2 (6 bases). CDR3 in DNA: TGTGCCACCAGCCGTGGCGGGACCGAAGAGACCCAGTACTTC. This gives the protein CATSRGGTEETQYF.